This T cell receptor (beta chain) was captured by sequencing in a study of blood T cell repertoires in COVID-19. Study-level information: Samples of COVID-19 (acute and convalescent) were obtained from the United States, Italy and Spain. Nucleic acid was either cDNA or gDNA, and it came from T cells, B-cell-depleted T cells, or PBMCs.

Per the study methods: The authors estimated nucleated cell counts from reference gene primer amplification. Assay used: immunoSEQ multiplex PCR; TCRdb lists only in-frame clones, some missing. Clonal size and the V and J genes are those of that table, whereas D and trimming came from the DNA. The sample holds fewer than 100,000 clones, around 86% seen once. The sequenced sample was peripheral blood. The receptor was derived from a human donor in a cohort sampled during active COVID-19.

The CDR3 region has the DNA TGTGCCAGCAGTCGATTTGGATTCGGCGGGACAGAGCTCCACGAGCAGTACTTC. This translates into CASSRFGFGGTELHEQYF. V usage is TRBV5-4 and J usage is TRBJ2-7; possibly TRBD1 for D (7 bases). The CDR3 length is 18 residues. Germline V gene data show CDR1 as SGHNT and CDR2 as YYREEE (reference sequence). The V end was cut by 5 bases, the J end by 5 bases, with 29 bases between. The full variable domain, its missing parts supplied by reference TRBV5-4 and TRBJ2-7, is ETGVTQSPTHLIKTRGQQVTLRCSSQSGHNTVSWYQQALGQGPQFIFQYYREEENGRGNFPPRFSGLQFPNYSSELNVNALELDDSALYLCASSRFGFGGTELHEQYFGPGTRLTVT.